A single sample gave rise to the 17 T cell receptor beta chains below, sequenced in a study of cytomegalovirus exposure and HLA in healthy donors. Data came from immunoSEQ multiplex PCR; TCRdb stores just in-frame clones and leaves some out. The table includes some 240,000 clones, approximately 86% detected once. Sequenced material: PBMCs. Receptors originate from a woman aged 30 to 39 in good health and CMV-seropositive.

The chain combines TRBV6-1 with TRBJ1-3, with D unclear. Germline V gene lookup returns CDR1 MNHNS and CDR2 SASEGT. This CDR3 comprises 16 residues. The ends were cut back, 1 base at V and 0 bases at J, with 10 bases in the middle. The CDR3 here is CASSEVKASSGNTIYF. In DNA, the CDR3 is TGTGCCAGCAGTGAAGTGAAAGCTAGCTCTGGAAACACCATATATTTT.

This sequence joins TRBV10-3 and TRBJ2-1; maybe TRBD2 (6 bases). Trimming took off 10 bases at V and 8 bases at J, with 18 bases between the two ends. In germline, CDR1 is ENHRY, CDR2 SYGVKD. The CDR3 contains 13 residues. CDR3 sequence: CATAFGSEDEQFF. As DNA, the CDR3 is TGTGCCACCGCTTTCGGGAGTGAAGATGAGCAGTTCTTC.

The chain couples TRBV4-2 to TRBJ2-5; 15 bases match TRBD2. CDR1 LGHNA and CDR2 YNFKEQ come from the germline V gene. The CDR3 is 18 residues long. V lost 1 base, J lost 5 bases, and 8 bases stayed unmatched. The CDR3 DNA reads TGTGCCAGCAGCCAAGGGAGGACTAGCGGGAGGGAGGTGGAGACCCAGTACTTC. Encoded protein: CASSQGRTSGREVETQYF.

Only one count was recorded for this clone. The chain recombines TRBV5-1 with TRBJ2-1; 7 nucleotides line up with TRBD1. The CDR3 length is 14 residues. Per germline, CDR1 SGHRS and CDR2 YFSETQ. V trimming: 4 bases; J trimming: 7 bases; junction bases outside the gene matches: 8. The CDR3 is CASSPYRGRNEQFF. CDR3 bases: TGCGCCAGCAGCCCATACAGGGGACGGAATGAGCAGTTCTTC.

The chain uses TRBV5-8 and TRBJ1-5; D uncertain. Germline loops: CDR1 SGHTS, CDR2 YDEGEE. The CDR3 extends over 16 amino acids. The V gene lost 1 base and the J gene lost 1 base, with 12 bases spanning the gap. The CDR3 protein is CASSLYGMRSNQPQHF. The CDR3, as DNA: TGTGCCAGCAGCTTGTATGGTATGAGGAGCAATCAGCCCCAGCATTTT.

The chain is built from TRBV2 and TRBJ1-5; 10 bases fit TRBD1. Germline loops: CDR1 SNHLY, CDR2 FYNNEI. The CDR3 totals 16 residues. V shed 6 bases, J shed 0 bases, and the junction held 5 bases outside the gene matches. The CDR3 region is CASRRWTGGSNQPQHF. CDR3 DNA sequence: TGTGCCAGCAGACGCTGGACAGGGGGTAGCAATCAGCCCCAGCATTTT. The whole variable domain, remainder taken from reference TRBV2 and TRBJ1-5, is EPEVTQTPSHQVTQMGQEVILRCVPISNHLYFYWYRQILGQKVEFLVSFYNNEISEKSEIFDDQFSVERPDGSNFTLKIRSTKLEDSAMYFCASRRWTGGSNQPQHFGDGTRLSIL.

This clone occurred once. The rearrangement links TRBV28 to TRBJ1-1; no clear D. The V end lost 3 bases, the J end lost 5 bases, and 10 bases lay between the germline ends. The CDR3 contains 13 residues. Germline values: CDR1 MDHEN, CDR2 SYDVKM. The CDR3 spells CASSFVWETEAFF. As DNA, the CDR3 is TGTGCCAGCAGTTTCGTCTGGGAGACTGAAGCTTTCTTT.

The V and J genes are TRBV18 and TRBJ2-2; TRBD1 might be the D (6 bases). Germline CDR1 and CDR2: KGHSH and LQKENI. Trimming left V 2 bases short and J 1 base short, with 17 bases between. The CDR3 loop spans 18 amino acids. CDR3 bases: TGTGCCAGCTCACCATCTTACTCCGGGACAATGAACACCGGGGAGCTGTTTTTT. This codes for CASSPSYSGTMNTGELFF.

The J gene is TRBJ1-2, the V gene TRBV27; 8 positions match TRBD1. J lost 3 bases, V lost 3 bases, and 6 bases had no gene match. Looked up from germline, CDR1 is MNHEY and CDR2 is SMNVEV (reference sequence). The CDR3 runs 15 residues. The CDR3 region has the DNA TGTGCCAGCAGTTTCGGGGACAGGCGTGACTATGGCTACACCTTC. It specifies CASSFGDRRDYGYTF.

The V call is TRBV5-1, the J call TRBJ2-7, with D possibly matching TRBD2 (6 bases). Germline CDR1 SGHRS, CDR2 YFSETQ. The CDR3 is 15 residues long. Between the trimmed V and J ends, which lost 4 bases and 2 bases, there was a span of 16 bases. The chain's CDR3 is CASSPLDGGTYEQYF. The CDR3 nucleotides read TGCGCCAGCAGCCCACTGGACGGGGGAACCTACGAGCAGTACTTC.

V is TRBV7-9 and J is TRBJ2-1, with 13 bases that match TRBD2. J gave up 12 bases and V 5 bases, and 16 bases lay outside the gene matches. The CDR3 extends over 17 amino acids. Germline-derived CDR1 and CDR2 are SEHNR and FQNEAQ (reference sequence). The CDR3: CASSTYGTSGNLVTQFF. The CDR3 DNA follows: TGTGCCAGCAGCACCTACGGGACTAGCGGGAACCTGGTAACGCAGTTCTTC. Complete variable domain (other parts from reference TRBV7-9 and TRBJ2-1): DTGVSQNPRHKITKRGQNVTFRCDPISEHNRLYWYRQTLGQGPEFLTYFQNEAQLEKSRLLSDRFSAERPKGSFSTLEIQRTEQGDSAMYLCASSTYGTSGNLVTQFFGPGTRLTVL.

This clone was counted a single time. This chain joins TRBV30 and TRBJ1-4; no definite D call. Trimming cost V 3 bases and J 8 bases, with 10 bases left between them. Per the germline V gene, CDR1 is GTSNPN and CDR2 is SVGIG (reference sequence). This CDR3 has 12 amino acids. CDR3 coding DNA: TGTGCCTGGAGCGCGAGACTCGAAAAACTGTTTTTT. It codes for CAWSARLEKLFF.

This chain links TRBV10-3 with TRBJ2-1; perhaps TRBD2 as D (6 bases). Trimming took off 4 bases at V and 3 bases at J, with 10 bases between the two ends. There are 14 residues in the CDR3. The V gene's germline CDR1 is ENHRY and CDR2 SYGVKD. Written as DNA, the CDR3 is TGTGCCATCAGTGGACTAGAAGGCTACAATGAGCAGTTCTTC. Residues: CAISGLEGYNEQFF.

The chain employs TRBV2 and TRBJ2-6; no definite D call. This CDR3 has 14 amino acids. Germline values: CDR1 SNHLY, CDR2 FYNNEI. The ends were cut back, 4 bases at V and 1 base at J, with 5 bases in the middle. CDR3 bases: TGTGCCAGCAGTGTTGAGTCTGGGGCCAACGTCCTGACTTTC. It specifies CASSVESGANVLTF.

The rearrangement uses TRBV27 and TRBJ2-1; tentatively, D is TRBD2 (6 bases). Trimming shortened V by 5 bases and J by 4 bases, and 12 bases separated the two germline ends. CDR3 size: 14 residues. Germline lookup yields CDR1 MNHEY and CDR2 SMNVEV (reference sequence). The CDR3 DNA reads TGTGCCAGCAGTCTAATAGCGGTTTACAATGAGCAGTTCTTC. Its translation is CASSLIAVYNEQFF.

This chain links TRBV5-6 with TRBJ1-2; TRBD1 might be the D (5 bases). CDR1 SGHDT and CDR2 YYEEEE come from the germline V gene. This CDR3 region has 16 residues. V dropped 4 bases and J dropped 4 bases, with 20 bases sitting between them. DNA of the CDR3: TGTGCCAGCAGCCTCGACCTTGGGACTGTCCCCTATGGCTACACCTTC. Protein: CASSLDLGTVPYGYTF.

This chain joins TRBV10-3 and TRBJ2-2; 8 bases map to TRBD1. Germline V gene data show CDR1 as ENHRY and CDR2 as SYGVKD. Trimming at V came to 4 bases and at J to 0 bases, leaving 4 bases not matched to a gene. This CDR3 has 16 residues. In nucleotides, the CDR3 is TGTGCCATCAGTGGACAGGGGATTGCGAACACCGGGGAGCTGTTTTTT. Translating gives CAISGQGIANTGELFF.